What follows are 20 T cell receptor beta chains derived from one specimen sequenced in a study of blood T cells in healthy people across ages. A second PCR of about 6 to 11 cycles used a sample-barcoded 5' primer and a J-beta primer mix. TCRdb fed the 5' RACE reads into MiXCR, producing one record per CDR3 protein. The repertoire holds about 1.1 million distinct CDR3 sequences, around two fifths seen once, with 13% in the top ten. Sample: blood. The receptors were sampled from a man aged 18 to 30 in good health.

The chain is built from TRBV6-5 and TRBJ2-5, with D possibly matching TRBD2 (7 bases). Between the trimmed V and J ends, which lost 2 bases and 5 bases, there was a span of 18 bases. Per the germline V gene, CDR1 is MNHEY and CDR2 is SVGAGI. CDR3 length: 16 amino acids. Written as DNA, the CDR3 is TGTGCCAGCAGTTACGAGGGAGGGGGGGGGGAGGAGACCCAGTACTTC. Its translation is CASSYEGGGGEETQYF.

The rearrangement joins TRBV4-1 to TRBJ1-1, with TRBD1 matching 11 bases. In germline, CDR1 is MGHRA, CDR2 YSYEKL. The CDR3 contains 17 residues. V lost 5 bases to trimming and J lost 0 bases; unmatched junction nucleotides: 8. The CDR3 region has the DNA TGCGCCAGCAGCAATCGGGACAGGGGGATTTTGAACACTGAAGCTTTCTTT. It yields the protein CASSNRDRGILNTEAFF.

A few counts support this clonotype. V gene TRBV5-1 combines with J gene TRBJ2-3; 11 bases agree with TRBD2. J was trimmed by 1 base and V by 0 bases; bases with no gene match: 4. CDR3 length equals 17 residues. CDR1 and CDR2 (germline): SGHRS, YFSETQ. CDR3 protein: CASSLDVLAGGTDTQYF. As DNA, the CDR3 is TGCGCCAGCAGCTTGGACGTACTAGCGGGGGGCACAGATACGCAGTATTTT.

This clonotype came up a few times. The genes are TRBV11-2 and TRBJ1-2; 8 nucleotides align to TRBD1. This CDR3 is built from 14 residues. The junction had 9 bases not matched to a gene; V was cut back by 5 bases and J by 7 bases. Per the germline V gene, CDR1 is SGHAT and CDR2 is FQNNGV. This CDR3 is CASSGDRGYVGYTF. CDR3 DNA sequence: TGTGCCAGCAGCGGAGACAGGGGATACGTTGGCTACACCTTC.

CDR3 in amino acids: CATSREPQPYLEAFF. The CDR3 region has the DNA TGTGCCACCAGCAGAGAGCCACAGCCTTACCTTGAAGCTTTCTTT. This chain uses TRBV15 with TRBJ1-1; no clear D. V lost 0 bases, J lost 7 bases, and 15 bases lay in between. Germline-derived CDR1 and CDR2 are LNHNV and YYDKDF (reference sequence). The CDR3 runs to 15 residues.

This clonotype occurred many times. This chain joins TRBV12-3 or TRBV12-4 and TRBJ1-2; perhaps TRBD1 as D (5 bases). The CDR3 has 15 residues. V lost 3 bases, J lost 3 bases, and 14 bases lay in between. The CDR3, as DNA: TGTGCCAGCAGTTTTGCAGGCAGGGCGCACTATGGCTACACCTTC. It encodes CASSFAGRAHYGYTF.

This clonotype was observed a handful of times. The J gene is TRBJ2-3, the V gene TRBV20-1, with 7 nucleotides matching TRBD2. V shed 0 bases, J shed 10 bases, and the junction held 13 bases outside the gene matches. The CDR3 contains 15 residues. Germline assignment: CDR1 DFQATT and CDR2 SNEGSKA (reference sequence). The CDR3 is CSARDRGVSGYPQYF. The DNA of the CDR3 is TGCAGTGCTAGAGATCGTGGCGTTAGCGGGTACCCGCAGTATTTT.

This clonotype has only a few counts. The chain uses TRBV4-2 and TRBJ1-4; D remains unclear. Germline V gene data show CDR1 as LGHNA and CDR2 as YNFKEQ. The V gene lost 1 base and the J gene lost 0 bases, with 12 bases spanning the gap. The CDR3 has 17 amino acids. The CDR3 coding sequence is TGTGCCAGCAGCCAAGTGGTAGCCCGACCAACTAATGAAAAACTGTTTTTT. Its protein is CASSQVVARPTNEKLFF.

This clonotype was counted at least ten times. This chain links TRBV4-3 with TRBJ1-2; TRBD1 is a possible D gene (5 bases). Germline V gives CDR1 LGHNA, CDR2 YSLEER. The CDR3 sequence is 14 residues long. Trimming cost V 1 base and J 3 bases, with 9 bases left between them. In DNA form, the CDR3 reads TGCGCCAGCAGCCAAGCCCGAGGGGACTATGGCTACACCTTC. Translated, it gives CASSQARGDYGYTF.

V usage is TRBV20-1 and J usage is TRBJ2-2; TRBD2 might be the D (5 bases). The CDR3 contains 15 residues. Germline values: CDR1 DFQATT, CDR2 SNEGSKA (reference sequence). Trimming took 5 bases from V and 3 from J, leaving 16 bases between them. The CDR3 nucleotides read TGCAGTGCTCCCTTGGGAGACACCGACACCGGGGAGCTGTTTTTT. Translated: CSAPLGDTDTGELFF.

This chain joins TRBV20-1 and TRBJ1-5; a possible D gene is TRBD1 (6 bases). The germline V gene encodes CDR1 DFQATT and CDR2 SNEGSKA (reference sequence). Trimming pared 4 bases from V and 2 bases from J, leaving 12 bases between. There are 14 residues in the CDR3. For the CDR3, the DNA is TGCAGTGCTATAAACAGGGTTGGCAATCAGCCCCAGCATTTT. Residues: CSAINRVGNQPQHF.

This chain links TRBV20-1 with TRBJ1-4; D uncertain. CDR1 and CDR2 from the germline V gene are DFQATT and SNEGSKA (reference sequence). The CDR3 loop spans 14 amino acids. Trimming took 6 bases from V and 0 from J, leaving 11 bases between them. The CDR3 region has the DNA TGCAGTGCCGCGAAATTTGCAACTAATGAAAAACTGTTTTTT. Translated: CSAAKFATNEKLFF.

In regard to this clonotype: This clone may be a read error of a much larger clone one base away. This rearrangement joins TRBV10-3 to TRBJ1-2; no reliable D call. This CDR3 comprises 14 residues. Trimming stripped 4 bases from V and 4 bases from J, with 13 bases between. Germline V CDR1 and CDR2: ENHRY, SYGVKD. Written as DNA, the CDR3 is TGTGCCATCAGTGTAAAAGGTTTTACCTATGGCTACACCTTC. This codes for CAISVKGFTYGYTF.

This clonotype turned up a few times. V usage is TRBV20-1 and J usage is TRBJ2-1; TRBD1 is a possible D gene (5 bases). This CDR3 region has 13 residues. The germline CDR1 and CDR2 sequences are DFQATT and SNEGSKA (reference sequence). V lost 3 bases to trimming and J lost 6 bases, with 12 bases between them. As DNA, the CDR3 is TGCAGTGCTAGTGGGGCCCTAACCAATGAGCAGTTCTTC. Its protein is CSASGALTNEQFF.

This clonotype occurred a few times. The chain has TRBV6-5 and TRBJ1-4; unclear D gene. The ends were cut back, 2 bases at V and 8 bases at J, with 9 bases in the middle. The CDR3 sequence is 13 residues long. Per germline, CDR1 MNHEY and CDR2 SVGAGI. CDR3 bases: TGTGCCAGCAGTTACGGAGGAGGGGAAAAACTGTTTTTT. Protein sequence: CASSYGGGEKLFF.

This rearrangement joins TRBV4-3 to TRBJ1-4; no firm D call. This CDR3 has 17 residues. Germline assignment: CDR1 LGHNA and CDR2 YSLEER. Deletions cut 0 bases from V and 7 bases from J, with 18 bases between. The CDR3 loop reads CASSQDWQQTFGEKLFF. For the CDR3, the DNA is TGCGCCAGCAGCCAAGATTGGCAGCAGACGTTCGGTGAAAAACTGTTTTTT.

The chain uses TRBV5-1 and TRBJ2-5; TRBD1 is a possible D gene (6 bases). The J call may be incorrect, as the DNA end agrees better with TRBJ2-1. This CDR3 is 14 amino acids long. Germline V gene sequence: CDR1 SGHRS, CDR2 YFSETQ. The CDR3: CASSLGTHQETQFF. Written as DNA, the CDR3 is TGCGCCAGCAGCTTAGGGACACACCAAGAGACCCAGTTCTTC.

This clonotype turned up a few times. Sequence at one end of the junction differs from germline and may be a read error. This chain uses TRBV7-7 with TRBJ2-5, with D uncertain. CDR3 length equals 14 residues. Germline values: CDR1 SSHAT, CDR2 FNYEAQ (reference sequence). For the CDR3, the DNA is TGTGCTAGCAGCTCAACACAGTACCAAGAGACCCAGTACTTC. Protein: CASSSTQYQETQYF.

This clonotype has just a few counts. The rearrangement uses TRBV10-3 and TRBJ2-1; no clear D. Per the germline V gene, CDR1 is ENHRY and CDR2 is SYGVKD. V lost 0 bases, J lost 5 bases, and 8 bases lay in between. The CDR3 totals 14 residues. CDR3 nucleotide sequence: TGTGCCATCAGTGAGTCGACTCGTGACAATGAGCAGTTCTTC. Its protein is CAISESTRDNEQFF.

The chain links TRBV5-1 to TRBJ1-2; possible D gene TRBD1, 6 bases. The CDR3 totals 13 residues. V lost 4 bases and J 3 bases, leaving 10 bases between the germline ends. The germline CDR1 and CDR2 sequences are SGHRS and YFSETQ. The CDR3 DNA is TGCGCCAGCAGCGTACAGGGTGACTATGGCTACACCTTC. It translates to CASSVQGDYGYTF.